Included here is one T cell receptor beta chain sequence, with context. No antigen is known for it. The data stem from a study of T cell repertoires in cytomegalovirus infection. Study-wide context: Use of recently identified HLA-C-restricted and well-studied HLA-B-restricted CMV epitopes was part of the study. Points from the study as a whole: HLA-C-restricted CMV clonotypes gave the most frequent clonotype in two of eight donors. Identification of carriers of CMV plus the relevant HLA was achieved through cumulative public TCR beta family frequency.

CDR3 length: 17 residues. The V gene's germline CDR1 is MGHDK and CDR2 SYGVNS. The V and J ends lost 4 bases and 6 bases respectively, with 19 bases between them. In TCRdb, the reads were re-called with MiXCR into one record per CDR3 protein. This table holds fewer than 950,000 distinct CDR3 sequences, approximately 32% found once. The sequence was obtained from a human donor in good health (CMV status not recorded). Some clones in this sample may be carry-over from other donors' samples. Sequences were derived from cultured CD8+ T cells from PBMCs, sampled from culture after CMV antigen stimulation. The chain couples TRBV25-1 to TRBJ2-6; no definite D call. Here the CDR3 DNA reads TGTGCCAGCAGTGGATTCCGTATATTCCCTGAGGCCAACGTCCTGACTTTC. As protein: CASSGFRIFPEANVLTF. The whole variable domain, remainder taken from reference TRBV25-1 and TRBJ2-6, is EADIYQTPRYLVIGTGKKITLECSQTMGHDKMYWYQQDPGMELHLIHYSYGVNSTEKGDLSSESTVSRIRTEHFPLTLESARPSHTSQYLCASSGFRIFPEANVLTFGAGSRLTVL.